This T cell receptor beta chain was recovered during a study of T cell repertoires in cytomegalovirus infection. The V gene's germline CDR1 is DFQATT and CDR2 SNEGSKA (reference sequence). V was cut by 2 bases and J by 2 bases, with 11 bases left in between. This CDR3 has 14 amino acids. With regard to this clonotype: The antigen remains unidentified.

A single record per CDR3 protein comes from TCRdb applying MiXCR to the reads. The data hold 400,000 to 600,000 distinct CDR3 sequences, with under 55% observed a single time. This receptor was identified in a human donor in good health (CMV status not recorded). Some clones in this sample may be carry-over from other donors' samples. The chain uses TRBV20-1 and TRBJ2-3, with D unresolved. The sample in question was cultured PBMCs, obtained from culture after CMV antigen stimulation. The CDR3, as DNA: TGCAGTGCTAGATTGGGTCTTATCACAGATACGCAGTATTTT. Its translation is CSARLGLITDTQYF.